The sequence of this TCR beta chain was determined in a study of blood T cell repertoires in COVID-19 (dated by TCRdb to 2018 to 2021). Study-wide context: Collaborator samples came from the United States, Italy and Spain and covered acute and convalescent phases of COVID-19. The repertoires were made available in a free public database intended to serve as a resource for research on the immune response to SARS-CoV-2. The dataset comprised deeply sampled blood TCRbeta repertoires from subjects exposed to, actively infected with, or recovered from COVID-19. The material from the prospective study consisted of cDNA or gDNA derived from T cells, B-cell-depleted T cells, or PBMCs. HLA class I and class II types, where available, came from metadata supplied by the sample provider rather than from assay-based typing. Sample metadata almost always included a de-identified subject ID, COVID-19 status, age in years and sex. The samples were drawn from the first 160 participants of the ongoing ImmuneRACE study and from 950 to 1,500 subjects provided by 6 global collaborators. General findings and caveats noted by the study authors: The quantity of clinical and demographic metadata differed by source and by participant and was supplied without curation.

Each collaborating institution followed its own protocols to collect whole blood in K2EDTA tubes. For TCRbeta analysis, collaborators shipped samples as frozen whole blood, isolated PBMCs, or DNA extracted from either of those sample types. Turning to this clone: Its specific antigen is unknown. Base qualities are not recorded, but no much larger clone differs from it by a single base.

The CDR3 has 17 amino acids, counting the end cysteine and phenylalanine. Just CDR3 DNA is preserved here, 51 bases in frame from base 1. TCRbeta CDR3 regions were amplified from genomic DNA by means of the immunoSEQ Assay, a bias-controlled multiplex PCR. The paper's processing steps were these. The number of nucleated cells in each sample was estimated from the amplification of reference gene primers within the assay. Sequence reads were collapsed and filtered to measure the absolute abundance of every unique TCRbeta CDR3 rearrangement. For each sample, productive Simpson clonality was calculated as the square root of Simpson's diversity index over productive rearrangements. TCRdb carries this immuneACCESS record with in-frame sequences only. Its versions omit some clonotypes, under half of them owing to an unresolved V gene in the studies checked, with the rest unexplained. The V and J calls and clone size are taken from that table; D and trimming were inferred from the DNA. This sample has about 280,000 clones in its table, and roughly 88% of those were observed once. The ten largest make up 3% of the sample.

Input material: peripheral blood. The rearrangement combines TRBV21-1 with TRBJ2-7; TRBD1, as called in the table, went unchecked against the DNA. TRBV21-1 is a documented pseudogene. This TCR was sampled from a woman aged 25 to 39 with active or convalescent COVID-19. The CDR3 corresponds to CARKGFLERNLSYEQYF. The DNA reads TGTGCCAGAAAGGGGTTCTTGGAGCGTAACCTTTCCTACGAGCAGTACTTC.